Detailed here is one T cell receptor (beta chain). Data came from immunoSEQ multiplex PCR; TCRdb stores just in-frame clones and leaves some out. The data contain over 30,000 clones, roughly 90% of them singletons. This sample is drawn from a study of blood T cell repertoires in COVID-19. Across the study: Whether acute or convalescent, the COVID-19 samples came from the United States, Italy and Spain. PBMCs, B-cell-depleted T cells, or T cells provided the cDNA or gDNA that made up the material.

The V segment lost 3 bases and the J segment 10 bases; nucleotides outside the gene matches: 4. The CDR3 is made up of 14 amino acids. From germline, CDR1 is SGHRS and CDR2 YFSETQ. The sequenced material came from peripheral blood. The receptor's source is a man aged 65 to 85 with acute or convalescent COVID-19. This chain connects TRBV5-1 to TRBJ2-1; TRBD2 matches at 13 bases. CDR3 amino acids: CASSWGTSGTEQFF. In nucleotides, the CDR3 is TGCGCCAGCAGCTGGGGGACTAGCGGGACCGAGCAGTTCTTC.